These 22 T cell receptor beta chains came from one sample sequenced in a study of ipilimumab plus nivolumab after autologous stem cell transplantation. Sequencing used immunoSEQ multiplex PCR; TCRdb keeps in-frame clones, though not all of them. The profile shows 12,000 or so clones, roughly 70% of them singletons. The specimen comprised PBMCs, sampled in a trial of ipilimumab plus nivolumab as post-transplant consolidation. These receptors all come from a male donor with multiple myeloma.

The gene calls are TRBV27 and TRBJ2-7; perhaps TRBD2 as D (5 bases). Per the germline V gene, CDR1 is MNHEY and CDR2 is SMNVEV (reference sequence). The CDR3 loop spans 14 amino acids. The V and J ends lost 3 bases and 4 bases respectively, with 13 bases between them. In nucleotides, the CDR3 is TGTGCCAGCAGTTTTGAAGGAGGAGATTACGAGCAGTACTTC. It is translated as CASSFEGGDYEQYF.

A single count supports this clone. The chain couples TRBV6-6 to TRBJ2-1, with D possibly being TRBD1 (5 bases). CDR3 size: 14 residues. Germline CDR1 reads MNHNY; CDR2 reads SVGAGI (reference sequence). Between the trimmed V and J ends, which lost 8 bases and 4 bases, there was a span of 15 bases. The CDR3 DNA sequence: TGTGCCAGCGCTGAACCCGACAGATACAATGAGCAGTTCTTC. It encodes CASAEPDRYNEQFF.

The chain uses TRBV12-5 and TRBJ2-3; TRBD2 is a possible D gene (5 bases). This CDR3 region has 15 residues. Germline-derived CDR1 and CDR2 are LGHNT and FRNRAP. Trimming left V 0 bases short and J 5 bases short, with 12 bases between. The CDR3 loop is CASGLVLDPLDTQYF. The DNA of the CDR3 is TGTGCTAGTGGTTTGGTACTAGATCCCTTAGATACGCAGTATTTT.

The chain is built from TRBV6-8 and TRBJ2-7, with D possibly being TRBD1 (6 bases). Germline V CDR1 and CDR2: MNHGY, SAAAGT. The V and J ends lost 5 bases and 2 bases respectively, with 19 bases between them. The length of the CDR3 is 16 residues. CDR3 bases: TGTGCCAGCAGTACACCAGGGGACCCGCGAACCTACGAGCAGTACTTC. It is translated as CASSTPGDPRTYEQYF.

The chain combines TRBV11-3 with TRBJ2-1, with 14 positions matching TRBD2. The CDR3 is 15 residues long. The V segment lost 5 bases and the J segment 7 bases; nucleotides outside the gene matches: 4. The germline gives CDR1 SGHNT, CDR2 YENEEA. CDR3 nucleotides: TGTGCCAGCAGCCGACTAGCGGGGGGGCTTAATGAGCAGTTCTTC. Its translation: CASSRLAGGLNEQFF.

The chain recombines TRBV4-1 with TRBJ2-2; 11 bases are a match to TRBD2. The CDR3 runs 16 residues. The V segment lost 1 base and the J segment 7 bases; nucleotides outside the gene matches: 5. Germline-derived CDR1 and CDR2 are MGHRA and YSYEKL. CDR3 sequence: CASSQGLAGGVGELFF. In DNA form, the CDR3 reads TGCGCCAGCAGCCAAGGTCTAGCGGGAGGTGTCGGGGAGCTGTTTTTT.

V and J are TRBV11-2 and TRBJ2-1; D is possibly TRBD2 (6 bases). Trimming removed 5 bases at V and 5 bases at J, with 10 bases between. CDR1 is SGHAT, CDR2 FQNNGV, per germline. CDR3 length: 13 residues. The CDR3 sequence: CASSVGLNNEQFF. The DNA for the CDR3 is TGTGCCAGCAGCGTAGGACTAAACAATGAGCAGTTCTTC.

This chain connects TRBV19 to TRBJ1-1; 8 nucleotides align to TRBD1. The CDR3 is made up of 17 amino acids. CDR1 is LNHDA, CDR2 SQIVND, per germline (reference sequence). V shed 5 bases, J shed 3 bases, and the junction held 14 bases outside the gene matches. The DNA of the CDR3 is TGTGCCAGTAGTCCGACCCCCGAAGGACAGGGTTACACTGAAGCTTTCTTT. The encoded protein is CASSPTPEGQGYTEAFF.

The gene calls are TRBV10-3 and TRBJ2-2, with 7 nucleotides matching TRBD1. Germline V gene lookup returns CDR1 ENHRY and CDR2 SYGVKD. The V and J ends lost 8 bases and 0 bases, in that order; junction bases with no gene match: 3. This CDR3 comprises 14 residues. In DNA, the CDR3 is TGTGCCATCGAGGGGGCCCCGAACACCGGGGAGCTGTTTTTT. Residues: CAIEGAPNTGELFF.

The chain employs TRBV5-6 and TRBJ2-2; TRBD1 agrees at 7 bases. The germline gives CDR1 SGHDT, CDR2 YYEEEE. The CDR3 is 16 residues long. With V trimmed by 1 base and J by 3 bases, 6 bases remained unmatched. The DNA for the CDR3 is TGTGCCAGCAGCTTGTACCGGGACAGATACACCGGGGAGCTGTTTTTT. It specifies CASSLYRDRYTGELFF.

The chain is built from TRBV7-9 and TRBJ1-1; TRBD1 is a possible D gene (6 bases). The CDR3 runs to 12 residues. Germline CDR1 is SEHNR and CDR2 is FQNEAQ (reference sequence). Trimming took off 8 bases at V and 7 bases at J, with 14 bases between the two ends. The CDR3 protein is CASGTGFGEAFF. DNA of the CDR3: TGTGCCAGCGGAACAGGGTTTGGTGAAGCTTTCTTT.

This chain connects TRBV30 to TRBJ2-5; TRBD1 might be the D (5 bases). Germline loops: CDR1 GTSNPN, CDR2 SVGIG (reference sequence). The CDR3 extends over 14 amino acids. Deletions cut 0 bases from V and 3 bases from J, with 11 bases between. CDR3 in DNA: TGTGCCTGGAGTGTTAGGGGCGGTGAAGAGACCCAGTACTTC. Its protein is CAWSVRGGEETQYF.

The chain is built from TRBV7-2 and TRBJ1-2; TRBD1 matches 7 bases. This CDR3 is 14 amino acids long. V gave up 5 bases and J gave up 0 bases; unmatched junction bases: 3. From germline, CDR1 is SGHTA and CDR2 FQGNSA. The CDR3 sequence: CASSPGTANYGYTF. CDR3 coding DNA: TGTGCCAGCAGCCCGGGGACAGCTAACTATGGCTACACCTTC.

The chain joins TRBV5-5 to TRBJ1-5; D remains ambiguous. The CDR3 is 15 residues long. Germline lookup yields CDR1 SGHKS and CDR2 YYEKEE (reference sequence). Trimming left V 0 bases short and J 2 bases short, with 9 bases between. The CDR3 is CASSLVSGGNQPQHF. The CDR3 nucleotides read TGTGCCAGCAGCTTGGTCAGCGGGGGCAATCAGCCCCAGCATTTT.

The chain recombines TRBV6-5 with TRBJ2-2; no clear D gene. This CDR3 is 15 amino acids long. The V gene lost 4 bases and the J gene lost 4 bases, with 13 bases spanning the gap. Germline lookup yields CDR1 MNHEY and CDR2 SVGAGI. The CDR3 nucleotides are TGTGCCAGCAGTTCGACCTATTCCTTCACCGGGGAGCTGTTTTTT. Translating it yields CASSSTYSFTGELFF.

This clone was recorded only once. The rearrangement links TRBV6-5 to TRBJ1-1; 9 nucleotides agree with TRBD1. Germline trimming cut 5 bases from V and 5 bases from J; bases unmatched to any gene: 9. Germline values: CDR1 MNHEY, CDR2 SVGAGI. The CDR3 runs 15 residues. The CDR3: CASSLTGGEGTEAFF. CDR3 bases: TGTGCCAGCAGTCTTACAGGGGGCGAGGGAACTGAAGCTTTCTTT.

V usage is TRBV28 and J usage is TRBJ2-4; 10 bases agree with TRBD2. The CDR3 contains 18 residues. The junction had 8 bases not matched to a gene; V was cut back by 3 bases and J by 0 bases. CDR1 and CDR2 (germline): MDHEN, SYDVKM. The CDR3 bases are TGTGCCAGCAGTTTGGCCGTGGCTAGCGGGGGAGCCAAAAACATTCAGTACTTC. This translates into CASSLAVASGGAKNIQYF.

The chain employs TRBV9 and TRBJ2-2, with no clear D. CDR3 length: 16 amino acids. Germline CDR1 and CDR2: SGDLS and YYNGEE. Trimming cost V 0 bases and J 0 bases, with 9 bases left between them. The CDR3: CASSVVKRPNTGELFF. In DNA, the CDR3 is TGTGCCAGCAGCGTAGTTAAGCGCCCGAACACCGGGGAGCTGTTTTTT.

This clone is medium-sized within its sample. The rearrangement links TRBV7-9 to TRBJ2-1; the match to TRBD1 covers 9 bases. The CDR3 consists of 15 residues. J gave up 1 base and V 5 bases, and 3 bases lay outside the gene matches. The germline gives CDR1 SEHNR, CDR2 FQNEAQ (reference sequence). The CDR3 bases are TGTGCCAGCAGCCGACAGGGGGTTTCCTACAATGAGCAGTTCTTC. Its translation is CASSRQGVSYNEQFF.

This chain links TRBV5-8 with TRBJ2-1; 8 nucleotides align to TRBD1. CDR1 and CDR2 from the germline V gene are SGHTS and YDEGEE. V shed 1 base and J 5 bases; nucleotides not matched to a gene: 5. The length of the CDR3 is 15 residues. The CDR3 loop is CASSLSRTGHNEQFF. CDR3 in DNA: TGTGCCAGCAGCTTGTCTCGGACAGGGCACAATGAGCAGTTCTTC.

The chain uses TRBV10-3 and TRBJ2-5; 8 nucleotides match TRBD2. V lost 3 bases and J lost 5; bases outside the gene matches: 5. The CDR3 contains 14 residues. Germline CDR1 and CDR2: ENHRY and SYGVKD. The CDR3 sequence: CAISDPRGGETQYF. In DNA form, the CDR3 reads TGTGCCATCAGTGACCCCCGGGGGGGCGAGACCCAGTACTTC.

The gene calls are TRBV7-9 and TRBJ1-2, with D perhaps matching TRBD1 (6 bases). CDR3 length equals 12 residues. Per germline, CDR1 SEHNR and CDR2 FQNEAQ (reference sequence). The V end was cut by 7 bases, the J end by 9 bases, with 15 bases between. CDR3 residues: CASNLGQGSYTF. The CDR3 DNA follows: TGTGCCAGCAACCTAGGGCAGGGGAGCTACACCTTC.